These 10 T cell receptor beta chains were all obtained from the same sample, sequenced in a study of T cell repertoires in cytomegalovirus infection. TCRdb independently ran MiXCR on the reads; one entry per CDR3 protein. Among under 450,000 distinct CDR3 sequences listed, about 35% were seen once. These TCRs' antigens remain unknown. This material consisted of cultured PBMCs, taken from culture after CMV antigen stimulation. Receptor source: a human donor in good health (CMV status not recorded). Some clones in this sample may be carry-over from other donors' samples.

This clonotype was observed a few times. The rearrangement uses TRBV12-3 or TRBV12-4 and TRBJ2-6; no clear D. V lost 4 bases and J 0 bases, leaving 4 bases between the germline ends. This CDR3 has 14 amino acids. The CDR3 loop reads CASSWGSGANVLTF. The CDR3 bases are TGTGCCAGCAGTTGGGGCTCTGGGGCCAACGTCCTGACTTTC.

This clonotype has more than one count but fewer than ten. The chain combines TRBV7-3 with TRBJ1-2, with a tentative D call TRBD1 (5 bases). V lost 5 bases to trimming and J lost 5 bases, with 12 bases between them. Germline V gene data show CDR1 as SGHTA and CDR2 as FQGTGA. The CDR3 is 13 residues long. For the CDR3, the DNA is TGTGCCAGCAGCCTCGGACAAGTATATGGCTACACCTTC. This sequence encodes CASSLGQVYGYTF.

V and J are TRBV6-6 and TRBJ2-1; TRBD2 agrees at 7 bases. The CDR3 loop spans 15 amino acids. J was trimmed by 3 bases and V by 5 bases; bases with no gene match: 7. Per germline, CDR1 MNHNY and CDR2 SVGAGI (reference sequence). The CDR3: CASSPAAGIYNEQFF. CDR3 in DNA: TGTGCCAGCAGTCCAGCAGCGGGAATCTACAATGAGCAGTTCTTC.

The chain is built from TRBV6-6 and TRBJ2-5, with D possibly TRBD2 on 5 matching bases. The CDR3 loop spans 13 amino acids. Trimming shortened V by 7 bases and J by 2 bases, and 11 bases separated the two germline ends. Germline CDR1 reads MNHNY; CDR2 reads SVGAGI (reference sequence). In DNA, the CDR3 is TGTGCCAGCAAAACCGGGGAACAAGAGACCCAGTACTTC. Amino acid sequence: CASKTGEQETQYF.

The chain combines TRBV19 with TRBJ2-5; 8 positions match TRBD1. J gave up 4 bases and V 5 bases, and 9 bases lay outside the gene matches. The germline gives CDR1 LNHDA, CDR2 SQIVND (reference sequence). The CDR3 runs 15 residues. Here the CDR3 DNA reads TGTGCCAGTAGTCCGGGACAGGTTTTAGGAGAGACCCAGTACTTC. This gives the protein CASSPGQVLGETQYF.

The rearrangement joins TRBV7-8 to TRBJ1-6; TRBD1 aligns across 7 bases. V dropped 6 bases and J dropped 16; count of bases not matched to a gene: 21. Germline CDR1 SGHVS, CDR2 FQNEAQ. The CDR3 length is 16 residues. CDR3 residues: CASRIPPGQSLAELHF. CDR3 nucleotide sequence: TGTGCCAGCAGAATTCCTCCGGGACAGAGCCTTGCAGAGCTCCACTTT.

The genes are TRBV6-5 and TRBJ1-2; 8 positions agree with TRBD1. V was clipped by 2 bases and J by 8 bases; unmatched bases: 7. The CDR3 covers 14 residues. The germline V gene has CDR1 MNHEY and CDR2 SVGAGI. CDR3 loop: CASSYQKQGGGYTF. CDR3 nucleotides: TGTGCCAGCAGTTACCAAAAACAGGGGGGAGGCTACACCTTC.

This clonotype came up a few times. The CDR3 reads CASSPPGLAEYNEQFF. The CDR3 nucleotides read TGTGCCAGCAGCCCTCCGGGACTAGCGGAATACAATGAGCAGTTCTTC. This chain connects TRBV7-2 to TRBJ2-1, with 11 bases lining up with TRBD2. This CDR3 has 16 amino acids. V dropped 5 bases and J dropped 4; count of bases not matched to a gene: 7. The germline CDR1 and CDR2 sequences are SGHTA and FQGNSA.

This clonotype was seen a handful of times. The V and J genes are TRBV7-8 and TRBJ2-1; D ambiguous. Deletions cut 10 bases from V and 1 base from J, with 11 bases between. From germline, CDR1 is SGHVS and CDR2 FQNEAQ. The CDR3 consists of 13 residues. The CDR3: CATQASSYNEQFF. The CDR3 DNA sequence: TGTGCCACCCAGGCGAGTTCCTACAATGAGCAGTTCTTC.

This clonotype has only a few counts. The chain uses TRBV20-1 and TRBJ2-3; 7 nucleotides line up with TRBD2. This CDR3 is 15 amino acids long. V dropped 4 bases and J dropped 0; count of bases not matched to a gene: 7. Per germline, CDR1 DFQATT and CDR2 SNEGSKA (reference sequence). CDR3 region: CSAKRGASSTDTQYF. The DNA for the CDR3 is TGCAGTGCTAAGCGGGGCGCCTCTAGCACAGATACGCAGTATTTT.